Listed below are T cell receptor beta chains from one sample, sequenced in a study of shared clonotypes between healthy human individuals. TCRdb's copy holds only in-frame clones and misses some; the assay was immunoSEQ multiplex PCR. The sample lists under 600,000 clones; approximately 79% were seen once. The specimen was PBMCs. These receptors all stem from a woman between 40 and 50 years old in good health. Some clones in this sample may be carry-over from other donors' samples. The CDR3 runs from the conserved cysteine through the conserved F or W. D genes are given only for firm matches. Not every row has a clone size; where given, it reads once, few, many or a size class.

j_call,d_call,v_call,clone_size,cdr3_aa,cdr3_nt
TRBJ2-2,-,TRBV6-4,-,CASRGGLTNTGELFF,TGTGCCAGCAGGGGAGGATTGACGAACACCGGGGAGCTGTTTTTT
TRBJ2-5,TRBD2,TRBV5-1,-,CASSPLGLAQQETQYF,TGCGCCAGCAGCCCGCTGGGACTAGCGCAACAAGAGACCCAGTACTTC
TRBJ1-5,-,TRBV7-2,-,CASSQGQLSNQPQHF,TGTGCCAGCAGTCAAGGACAGCTTAGCAATCAGCCCCAGCATTTT
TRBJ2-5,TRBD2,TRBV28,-,CASSLSAGDQETQYF,TGTGCCAGCAGTTTGTCGGCGGGAGACCAAGAGACCCAGTACTTC
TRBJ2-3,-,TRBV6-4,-,CASSEEDTDTQYF,TGTGCCAGCAGTGAAGAAGACACAGATACGCAGTATTTT
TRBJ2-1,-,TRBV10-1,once,CASSAGVPGTYNEQFF,TGCGCCAGCAGTGCCGGAGTGCCCGGGACCTACAATGAGCAGTTCTTC
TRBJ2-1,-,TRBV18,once,CASSPTPLRSSYNEQFF,TGTGCCAGCTCACCTACTCCCTTAAGGAGCTCCTACAATGAGCAGTTCTTC
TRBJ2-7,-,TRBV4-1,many,CASSPTRTSYEQYF,TGCGCCAGCAGCCCGACACGAACTTCCTACGAGCAGTACTTC
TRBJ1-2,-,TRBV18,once,CASSPPTGGYYGYTF,TGTGCCAGCTCACCACCGACCGGGGGGTACTATGGCTACACCTTC
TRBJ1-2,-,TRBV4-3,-,CASSQSFGVQVPYGYTF,TGCGCCAGCAGCCAATCCTTTGGGGTACAAGTTCCCTATGGCTACACCTTC
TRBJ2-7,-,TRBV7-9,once,CASSLGRDYEQYF,TGTGCCAGCAGCTTGGGTAGGGACTACGAGCAGTACTTC
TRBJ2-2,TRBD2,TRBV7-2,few,CASSPGLAGTGELFF,TGTGCCAGCAGCCCGGGACTAGCGGGCACCGGGGAGCTGTTTTTT
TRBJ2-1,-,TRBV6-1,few,CASGDDGSSYNEQFF,TGTGCCAGCGGTGACGACGGAAGCTCCTACAATGAGCAGTTCTTC
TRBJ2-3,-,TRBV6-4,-,CASSLEGSTDTQYF,TGTGCCAGCAGCCTAGAAGGGAGCACAGATACGCAGTATTTT
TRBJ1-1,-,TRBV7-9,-,CASSLGKDVVNTEAFF,TGTGCCAGCAGCTTAGGGAAGGACGTCGTGAACACTGAAGCTTTCTTT
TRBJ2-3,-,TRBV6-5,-,CASSSSASTDTQYF,TGTGCCAGCAGTTCCAGCGCGAGCACAGATACGCAGTATTTT
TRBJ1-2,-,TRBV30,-,CAWSLTWTEFYGYTF,TGTGCCTGGAGTCTGACCTGGACAGAATTCTATGGCTACACCTTC
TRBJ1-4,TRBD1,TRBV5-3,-,CARSTPRDRIAPNEKLFF,TGTGCCAGAAGCACACCCCGGGACAGGATAGCGCCTAATGAAAAACTGTTTTTT
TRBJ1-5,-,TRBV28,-,CASRTRDAYSNQPQHF,TGTGCCAGCAGGACCCGGGACGCATATAGCAATCAGCCCCAGCATTTT
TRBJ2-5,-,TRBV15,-,CATSRDGSETQYF,TGTGCCACCAGCAGAGATGGGTCGGAGACCCAGTACTTC
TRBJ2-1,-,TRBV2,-,CASSVNGLAIYNEQFF,TGTGCCAGCAGTGTTAATGGGCTAGCGATCTACAATGAGCAGTTCTTC
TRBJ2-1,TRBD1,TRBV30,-,CAWSVWTGGQNEQFF,TGTGCCTGGAGTGTATGGACAGGGGGTCAAAATGAGCAGTTCTTC
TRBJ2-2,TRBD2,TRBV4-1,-,CASSQEVGLATGELFF,TGCGCCAGCAGCCAAGAAGTGGGACTAGCTACCGGGGAGCTGTTTTTT
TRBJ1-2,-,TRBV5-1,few,CASSLGDGYYGYTF,TGCGCCAGCAGCTTGGGAGACGGTTACTATGGCTACACCTTC
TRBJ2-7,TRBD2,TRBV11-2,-,CASSFRTSWSYEQYF,TGTGCCAGCAGCTTTCGGACTAGCTGGTCCTACGAGCAGTACTTC
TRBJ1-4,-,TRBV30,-,CAWSVLDEKLFF,TGTGCCTGGAGTGTACTGGATGAAAAACTGTTTTTT
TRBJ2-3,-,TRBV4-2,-,CASSQDRPGTPTDTQYF,TGTGCCAGCAGCCAAGATCGTCCGGGAACACCCACAGATACGCAGTATTTT
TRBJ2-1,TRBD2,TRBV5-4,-,CASSLEPGREGDSYNEQFF,TGTGCCAGCAGCTTGGAACCCGGTCGGGAGGGCGACTCCTACAATGAGCAGTTCTTC
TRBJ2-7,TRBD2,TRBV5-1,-,CASSLVAGGSYEQYF,TGCGCCAGCAGCTTGGTGGCGGGAGGCTCCTACGAGCAGTACTTC
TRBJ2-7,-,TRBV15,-,CATSRVGSEQYF,TGTGCCACCAGCAGAGTAGGGTCGGAGCAGTACTTC
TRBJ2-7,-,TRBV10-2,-,CASSEPPSYEQYF,TGCGCCAGCAGTGAGCCACCATCCTACGAGCAGTACTTC
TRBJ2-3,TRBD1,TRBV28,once,CASSLQGAIDTQYF,TGTGCCAGCAGTCTCCAGGGGGCTATAGATACGCAGTATTTT
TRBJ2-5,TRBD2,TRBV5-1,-,CASSLVLAGEETQYF,TGCGCCAGCAGCCTAGTACTAGCGGGAGAGGAGACCCAGTACTTC
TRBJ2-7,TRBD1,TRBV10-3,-,CATTPGTGGREQYF,TGTGCCACCACCCCCGGGACAGGGGGGCGCGAGCAGTACTTC
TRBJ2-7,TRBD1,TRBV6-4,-,CASSEVGTDPF,TGTGCCAGCAGCGAAGTCGGGACAGATCCGTTC
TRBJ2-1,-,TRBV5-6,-,CASSKGAYNEQFF,TGTGCCAGCAGCAAGGGGGCCTACAATGAGCAGTTCTTC